This T cell receptor (beta chain) was retrieved from a study of shared clonotypes between healthy human individuals. This clone was recorded only once. The protocol was immunoSEQ multiplex PCR, while the TCRdb copy is restricted to in-frame clones and leaves out a portion. The table has 100,000 or so clones, less than 50% seen once. Healthy HIV-negative adults without recent acute infections or vaccinations served as donors. The V and J ends lost 2 bases and 6 bases, in that order; junction bases with no gene match: 9. Germline-derived CDR1 and CDR2 are MDHEN and SYDVKM. The CDR3 is made up of 15 amino acids.

This TCR came from a woman aged 40 to 49 in good health. Some clones in this sample may be carry-over from other donors' samples. Sequences were obtained from PBMCs. The V and J genes are TRBV28 and TRBJ2-7; 8 nucleotides line up with TRBD1. The CDR3 DNA sequence: TGTGCCAGCAGTTTACGCGGAGACAGGGGAAGCGAGCAGTACTTC. Its protein product is CASSLRGDRGSEQYF. The variable domain in full, with the rest retrieved from reference TRBV28 and TRBJ2-7, is DVKVTQSSRYLVKRTGEKVFLECVQDMDHENMFWYRQDPGLGLRLIYFSYDVKMKEKGDIPEGYSVSREKKERFSLILESASTNQTSMYLCASSLRGDRGSEQYFGPGTRLTVT.